The 30 T cell receptor beta chains presented below share a single source sample, sequenced in a study of cytomegalovirus exposure and HLA in healthy donors. PCR employed 60 Vbeta and 13 Jbeta primers. The assay was immunoSEQ multiplex PCR, and TCRdb's table has in-frame clones only and misses some. Of 200,000 or so clones listed, 60% to 80% are singletons. Source material: PBMCs. These receptors all stem from a woman between 25 and 40 years old in good health and CMV-seropositive.

The table lists this clone with a count of one. V and J are TRBV29-1 and TRBJ1-2; 8 nucleotides align to TRBD1. The CDR3 consists of 13 residues. J lost 6 bases, V lost 4 bases, and 7 bases had no gene match. CDR1 is SQVTM, CDR2 ANQGSEA, per germline. The CDR3 region is CSVGTGSWDGYTF. CDR3 coding DNA: TGCAGCGTTGGGACAGGGTCTTGGGATGGCTACACCTTC.

The chain joins TRBV28 to TRBJ1-2; D call uncertain. V lost 7 bases and J lost 6, with 15 bases in between. This CDR3 region has 13 residues. Per germline, CDR1 MDHEN and CDR2 SYDVKM. The CDR3 DNA reads as TGTGCCAGCATGAACCAACAAGAACATGGCTACACCTTC. This gives the protein CASMNQQEHGYTF.

This clone was detected a few times. The gene calls are TRBV15 and TRBJ1-5; 12 bases agree with TRBD1. This CDR3 comprises 17 residues. Germline trimming cut 1 base from V and 2 bases from J; bases unmatched to any gene: 3. Germline CDR1 LNHNV, CDR2 YYDKDF (reference sequence). The CDR3 reads CATSRGGTGGGNQPQHF. In nucleotides, the CDR3 is TGTGCCACCAGCAGAGGGGGGACAGGGGGCGGCAATCAGCCCCAGCATTTT.

V gene TRBV5-4 combines with J gene TRBJ1-1, with 7 bases lining up with TRBD1. CDR1 and CDR2 (germline): SGHNT, YYREEE (reference sequence). J gave up 3 bases and V 4 bases, and 6 bases lay outside the gene matches. The CDR3 length is 14 residues. The CDR3 spells CASSRGGADTEAFF. DNA for the CDR3: TGTGCCAGCAGCCGAGGGGGCGCTGACACTGAAGCTTTCTTT.

This clone has just a few counts. The rearrangement joins TRBV10-1 to TRBJ1-1, with 10 bases identical to TRBD1. V lost 3 bases, J lost 2 bases, and 6 bases stayed unmatched. Germline CDR1 is WNHNN and CDR2 is SYGVQD (reference sequence). The CDR3 spans 16 residues. The CDR3 spells CASSEPRTGGNTEAFF. The CDR3 nucleotides read TGCGCCAGCAGTGAACCAAGGACAGGGGGAAACACTGAAGCTTTCTTT.

CDR3 amino acids: CATSRVDGPGGQPQHF. The CDR3 DNA is TGTGCCACCAGCAGAGTTGACGGGCCAGGGGGTCAGCCCCAGCATTTT. The chain uses TRBV15 and TRBJ1-5, with 7 bases that match TRBD1. The V and J ends lost 1 base and 6 bases, in that order; junction bases with no gene match: 9. Germline lookup yields CDR1 LNHNV and CDR2 YYDKDF (reference sequence). The CDR3 loop spans 16 amino acids.

This clone was counted once. J is TRBJ2-1 and V is TRBV5-1; TRBD1 matches 7 bases. The V and J ends lost 7 bases and 5 bases, in that order; junction bases with no gene match: 9. Germline-derived CDR1 and CDR2 are SGHRS and YFSETQ. The length of the CDR3 is 14 residues. The DNA of the CDR3 is TGCGCCAGCGCCGTACAGGGGAAGGACAATGAGCAGTTCTTC. Protein: CASAVQGKDNEQFF.

The rearrangement links TRBV29-1 to TRBJ2-7, with a possible D match to TRBD1 (5 bases). CDR1 is SQVTM, CDR2 ANQGSEA, per germline. CDR3 size: 15 residues. With 1 base removed from V and 2 bases from J, the gap between germline ends came to 15 bases. The CDR3 is CSVEGVRGAPYEQYF. The CDR3 DNA is TGCAGCGTTGAAGGAGTAAGGGGCGCCCCCTACGAGCAGTACTTC.

The J gene is TRBJ1-5, the V gene TRBV7-9; 11 nucleotides line up with TRBD1. Germline CDR1 and CDR2: SEHNR and FQNEAQ (reference sequence). Germline trimming cut 1 base from V and 4 bases from J; bases unmatched to any gene: 6. The CDR3 sequence is 17 residues long. The CDR3 loop reads CASSLGLDRGPNQPQHF. CDR3 nucleotides: TGTGCCAGCAGCTTAGGGTTGGACAGGGGGCCAAATCAGCCCCAGCATTTT.

The chain uses TRBV11-2 and TRBJ2-4; D might be TRBD1 (5 bases). The germline V and J ends were trimmed by 0 bases and 8 bases, with 11 bases remaining between them. From germline, CDR1 is SGHAT and CDR2 FQNNGV. The CDR3 has 14 amino acids. CDR3 in amino acids: CASSLDDPRDIQYF. The CDR3 region has the DNA TGTGCCAGCAGCTTAGATGACCCCAGGGACATTCAGTACTTC.

The gene calls are TRBV19 and TRBJ2-7, with TRBD2 matching 7 bases. The junction had 10 bases not matched to a gene; V was cut back by 5 bases and J by 6 bases. Germline CDR1 and CDR2: LNHDA and SQIVND (reference sequence). The CDR3 covers 14 residues. Written as DNA, the CDR3 is TGTGCCAGTAGTCCCCGGACGGGAGGTACCGAGCAGTACTTC. It codes for CASSPRTGGTEQYF.

The rearrangement links TRBV28 to TRBJ1-1; D is unclear. Germline CDR1 MDHEN, CDR2 SYDVKM. The CDR3 is made up of 13 amino acids. Trimming removed 8 bases at V and 0 bases at J, with 10 bases between. The CDR3 here is CASHHYMNTEAFF. As DNA, the CDR3 is TGTGCCAGCCATCATTACATGAACACTGAAGCTTTCTTT.

The chain joins TRBV2 to TRBJ1-4; a possible D gene is TRBD1 (6 bases). Trimming shortened V by 5 bases and J by 7 bases, and 20 bases separated the two germline ends. This CDR3 contains 16 residues. CDR1 is SNHLY, CDR2 FYNNEI, per germline. In DNA form, the CDR3 reads TGTGCCAGCAGTCTCTTACGTCCAGGGGCTGGTGAAAAACTGTTTTTT. Amino acids: CASSLLRPGAGEKLFF.

This clone has just one count. This chain uses TRBV14 with TRBJ2-2; D ambiguous. Trimming removed 1 base at V and 3 bases at J, with 9 bases between. Germline V gives CDR1 SGHDN, CDR2 FVKESK. CDR3 size: 15 residues. In DNA form, the CDR3 reads TGTGCCAGCAGCCAAGTCCAGTCCCACACCGGGGAGCTGTTTTTT. Translating it yields CASSQVQSHTGELFF.

This chain links TRBV15 with TRBJ2-1; 10 nucleotides match TRBD2. V dropped 2 bases and J dropped 7; count of bases not matched to a gene: 8. Germline CDR1 and CDR2: LNHNV and YYDKDF (reference sequence). The CDR3 totals 16 residues. Here the CDR3 DNA reads TGTGCCACCAGCAGATTCAATCTAGCGGGAGAGAATGAGCAGTTCTTC. Its translation is CATSRFNLAGENEQFF.

The rearrangement links TRBV20-1 to TRBJ1-1; maybe TRBD1 (6 bases). Trimming removed 3 bases at V and 8 bases at J, with 10 bases between. This CDR3 spans 11 amino acids. Germline V CDR1 and CDR2: DFQATT, SNEGSKA (reference sequence). The chain's CDR3 is CSASKRGEAFF. The CDR3 DNA follows: TGCAGTGCTAGTAAGAGGGGGGAAGCTTTCTTT.

The chain combines TRBV5-4 with TRBJ2-5, with 7 bases matching TRBD2. The germline CDR1 and CDR2 sequences are SGHNT and YYREEE (reference sequence). V lost 4 bases, J lost 3 bases, and 6 bases stayed unmatched. The CDR3 has 14 residues. The CDR3 region has the DNA TGTGCCAGCAGCACCCCCCGGGGGGAAGAGACCCAGTACTTC. Amino acid sequence: CASSTPRGEETQYF.

The chain is built from TRBV11-3 and TRBJ2-3; 8 nucleotides agree with TRBD1. Germline V CDR1 and CDR2: SGHNT, YENEEA. The CDR3 runs to 15 residues. The V and J ends lost 4 bases and 4 bases, in that order; junction bases with no gene match: 7. CDR3 nucleotides: TGTGCCAGCAGCTCTAGTGGACAGGGCCCAGATACGCAGTATTTT. It encodes CASSSSGQGPDTQYF. The whole variable domain, remainder taken from reference TRBV11-3 and TRBJ2-3, is EAGVVQSPRYKIIEKKQPVAFWCNPISGHNTLYWYLQNLGQGPELLIRYENEEAVDDSQLPKDRFSAERLKGVDSTLKIQPAELGDSAVYLCASSSSGQGPDTQYFGPGTRLTVL.

J is TRBJ1-1 and V is TRBV27; D ambiguous. V gave up 0 bases and J gave up 7 bases, with 9 bases separating them. Looked up from germline, CDR1 is MNHEY and CDR2 is SMNVEV (reference sequence). The CDR3 extends over 13 amino acids. CDR3 sequence (DNA): TGTGCCAGCAGTTTATCGGTGGAGAATGAAGCTTTCTTT. Translation: CASSLSVENEAFF.

CDR3 residues: CASRTGSSYNSPLHF. The CDR3 DNA is TGTGCCAGCAGGACAGGGAGCTCCTATAATTCACCCCTCCACTTT. The rearrangement uses TRBV2 and TRBJ1-6, with 7 bases aligning to TRBD1. The length of the CDR3 is 15 residues. The ends lost 6 bases at V and 0 bases at J; junction bases unmatched: 2. The germline V gene has CDR1 SNHLY and CDR2 FYNNEI.

The chain is built from TRBV20-1 and TRBJ1-4; the match to TRBD1 covers 8 bases. Unmatched junction bases numbered 1, after V lost 5 bases and J lost 8 bases. This CDR3 spans 11 amino acids. The germline gives CDR1 DFQATT, CDR2 SNEGSKA (reference sequence). The CDR3 loop reads CSAWTGEKLFF. The DNA of the CDR3 is TGCAGTGCTTGGACAGGGGAAAAACTGTTTTTT.

The chain is built from TRBV14 and TRBJ2-1, with D possibly matching TRBD1 (5 bases). V lost 1 base and J lost 4, with 17 bases in between. Germline V lookup: CDR1 SGHDN, CDR2 FVKESK. The CDR3 extends over 17 amino acids. CDR3 protein: CASSQVETPRTYNEQFF. As DNA, the CDR3 is TGTGCCAGCAGCCAAGTGGAGACCCCCCGGACATACAATGAGCAGTTCTTC.

This clone showed up just a few times. This chain uses TRBV6-1 with TRBJ1-5, with TRBD1 as a possible D gene (6 bases). Germline CDR1 and CDR2: MNHNS and SASEGT. This CDR3 spans 18 amino acids. Trimming left V 3 bases short and J 0 bases short, with 18 bases between. The CDR3 spells CASSEAVPWTASNQPQHF. CDR3 DNA: TGTGCCAGCAGTGAGGCCGTTCCTTGGACAGCTAGCAATCAGCCCCAGCATTTT.

The CDR3 DNA follows: TGTGCCAGTAGTATAGGGACACAATACGAGCAGTACTTC. Translated, it gives CASSIGTQYEQYF. The rearrangement uses TRBV19 and TRBJ2-7; tentative D call: TRBD1 (5 bases). CDR3 size: 13 residues. The ends were cut back, 1 base at V and 4 bases at J, with 8 bases in the middle. Germline CDR1 and CDR2: LNHDA and SQIVND (reference sequence).

This clone showed up just once. The rearrangement links TRBV9 to TRBJ2-1; 7 nucleotides match TRBD2. CDR3 length: 15 residues. CDR1 is SGDLS and CDR2 is YYNGEE in the germline V gene. The trim removed 3 bases at V and 9 bases at J, leaving 12 bases unmatched. DNA for the CDR3: TGTGCCAGCAGCGAAATCGGGACTACTCTGTTTGAGCAGTTCTTC. This sequence encodes CASSEIGTTLFEQFF.

The gene calls are TRBV30 and TRBJ1-3; D is unclear. V dropped 1 base and J dropped 0 bases, with 7 bases sitting between them. Germline V gene sequence: CDR1 GTSNPN, CDR2 SVGIG (reference sequence). This CDR3 contains 14 residues. The CDR3 protein is CAWSAGVSGNTIYF. CDR3 nucleotides: TGTGCCTGGAGTGCCGGGGTCTCTGGAAACACCATATATTTT.

This clone appeared a few times. The V call is TRBV28, the J call TRBJ2-2, with 7 bases lining up with TRBD2. The CDR3 totals 17 residues. With V trimmed by 2 bases and J by 4 bases, 10 bases remained unmatched. Per germline, CDR1 MDHEN and CDR2 SYDVKM. The CDR3 is CASSLPPGGYGTGELFF. Here the CDR3 DNA reads TGTGCCAGCAGTTTACCTCCGGGGGGATACGGCACCGGGGAGCTGTTTTTT.

This clone was counted a few times. The chain combines TRBV27 with TRBJ2-1, with 8 bases lining up with TRBD2. Unmatched junction bases numbered 12, after V lost 7 bases and J lost 4 bases. In germline, CDR1 is MNHEY, CDR2 SMNVEV (reference sequence). The CDR3 has 16 residues. CDR3 in amino acids: CASTPSAGARYNEQFF. As DNA, the CDR3 is TGTGCCAGCACTCCCTCAGCGGGGGCACGATACAATGAGCAGTTCTTC.

The chain combines TRBV6-5 with TRBJ1-3; no firm D call. This CDR3 is 14 amino acids long. V shed 4 bases and J shed 0 bases, with 7 bases lying between them. Germline-derived CDR1 and CDR2 are MNHEY and SVGAGI. CDR3 sequence (DNA): TGTGCCAGCAGTTCCCCTCTCTCTGGAAACACCATATATTTT. Its translation: CASSSPLSGNTIYF.

The chain couples TRBV6-5 to TRBJ2-1, with D perhaps TRBD1 (6 bases). The V end lost 2 bases, the J end lost 4 bases, and 12 bases lay between the germline ends. CDR1 is MNHEY and CDR2 is SVGAGI in the germline V gene. The CDR3 has 15 amino acids. Here the CDR3 DNA reads TGTGCCAGCAGTTACCGGGCAGGGGCATACAATGAGCAGTTCTTC. This encodes CASSYRAGAYNEQFF.